This is a list of T cell receptor beta chains from one sample in a study of blood T cell repertoires in COVID-19. The assay was immunoSEQ multiplex PCR, and TCRdb's table has in-frame clones only and misses some. The repertoire includes 170,000 or so clones, 80% of them detected once, and 6.5% sits in the top ten. The sequencing sample was made of peripheral blood. Source of these receptors: a man between 70 and 80 years old with active or convalescent COVID-19. Each CDR3 is given without its conserved first and last residue.

>TRBV7-8|TRBJ2-1|13
ASSLAASSYNEQF
>TRBV3-1/TRBV3-2|TRBJ2-1|13
ASSQDSGGYNEQF
>TRBV15|TRBJ1-1|9
ATSRGPEAF
>TRBV7-7|TRBJ2-2|13
ASSLGTGNPGELF
>TRBV18|TRBJ1-1|13
ASSPRRLPDTEAF
>TRBV27|TRBJ2-7|13
ASRFGTSGFYEQY
>TRBV5-4|TRBJ2-5|14
ASSVTSGGAVETQY
>TRBV24-1|TRBJ2-5|13
ATSDTRQGGETQY
>TRBV6-5|TRBJ1-2|12
ASSKGQGEGGYT
>TRBV15|TRBJ2-2|13
ATSRDPGYTGELF
>TRBV18|TRBJ2-2|13
ASSPWTGNTGELF
>TRBV18|TRBJ2-3|14
ASSPRALPLTDTQY
>TRBV28|TRBJ2-7|13
ASTAGDRAENEQY
>TRBV7-3|TRBJ2-1|11
ASSLREGNEQF
>TRBV7-2|TRBJ2-5|11
ASSLEVRETQY
>TRBV7-2|TRBJ2-5|13
ASSPVGGRIETQY
>TRBV12-3/TRBV12-4|TRBJ1-5|10
ASSNNNQPQH
>TRBV7-9|TRBJ2-5|14
ASSRTSGSVQETQY
>TRBV20-1|TRBJ2-1|8
SARYDEQF
>TRBV13|TRBJ1-1|15
ASSLGPAGGGGTEAF
>TRBV6-2/TRBV6-3|TRBJ2-1|13
ASSFTPGSYNEQF
>TRBV4-2|TRBJ1-2|13
ASSQTLTASYGYT
>TRBV27|TRBJ1-2|13
ASSWAGTGDYGYT
>TRBV7-9|TRBJ2-1|13
ASSRQGSSYNEQF
>TRBV18|TRBJ2-7|11
ASSPGLGYEQY
>TRBV2|TRBJ1-2|13
ASSDLKWRGYGYT
>TRBV7-6|TRBJ2-2|13
ASSFLGPGTGELF